These T cell receptor beta chains were read from a single sample in a study of human T cells and chemical hapten exposure. TCRdb itself ran the RACE reads through MiXCR, one entry per CDR3 protein. The table lists about 260,000 distinct CDR3 sequences, around 9.3% of them singletons. The specimen comprised whole blood, sampled in connection with sensitization to the hapten diphenylcyclopropenone (DPC). The receptors derive from a woman aged 40 to 50 with alopecia areata. Some clones in this sample may be carry-over from other donors' samples. CDR3s include the opening cysteine and the closing phenylalanine or tryptophan. The D gene is left open where the match is weak. The size entry is marked missing in some rows and otherwise reads once, few, many or a size class.

J	size	D	V	CDR3	DNA
TRBJ1-1	many	NA	TRBV12-3/TRBV12-4	CASSLALGSKAFF	TGTGCCAGCAGTTTAGCGCTTGGGAGCAAAGCTTTCTTT
TRBJ2-7	few	NA	TRBV14	CASSQEQSEQYF	TGTGCCAGCAGCCAAGAGCAGAGCGAGCAGTACTTC
TRBJ2-3	NA	TRBD2	TRBV4-1	CASSQEYGRIPDTQYF	TGCGCCAGCAGCCAAGAGTACGGGAGGATTCCAGATACGCAGTATTTT
TRBJ1-6	NA	NA	TRBV20-1	CSATGGGNSPLHF	TGCAGTGCAACCGGCGGGGGGAATTCACCCCTCCACTTT
TRBJ1-5	few	NA	TRBV7-8	CASSLRGPGNNQPQHF	TGTGCCAGCAGCTTACGGGGGCCGGGCAACAATCAGCCCCAGCATTTT
TRBJ2-1	many	NA	TRBV11-1	CASSLAVYNEQFF	TGTGCCAGCAGCTTGGCGGTCTACAATGAGCAGTTCTTC
TRBJ2-2	few	TRBD2	TRBV12-3/TRBV12-4	CASSFAGGAGELFF	TGTGCCAGCAGTTTTGCGGGGGGCGCCGGGGAGCTGTTTTTT
TRBJ2-5	few	TRBD2	TRBV5-5	CASSREGGQETQYF	TGTGCCAGCAGTAGGGAGGGCGGCCAAGAGACCCAGTACTTC
TRBJ2-1	few	NA	TRBV6-2/TRBV6-3	CASSSPRGAEQFF	TGTGCCAGCAGTTCTCCCAGGGGAGCTGAGCAGTTCTTC
TRBJ1-5	NA	TRBD1	TRBV28	CASSSTRQGGNQPQHF	TGTGCCAGCAGTTCCACCCGACAGGGGGGAAATCAGCCCCAGCATTTT
TRBJ1-5	few	NA	TRBV28	CASKQGIQSNQPQHF	TGTGCCAGCAAACAGGGAATTCAGAGCAATCAGCCCCAGCATTTT
TRBJ2-2	NA	NA	TRBV6-6	CATNMGAFAGELFF	TGTGCCACCAATATGGGGGCGTTCGCCGGGGAGCTGTTTTTT
TRBJ2-7	many	NA	TRBV9	CASSVDKGRSGFYEQYF	TGTGCCAGCAGCGTCGATAAGGGGAGGAGCGGTTTCTACGAGCAGTACTTC
TRBJ2-5	many	NA	TRBV7-8	CASSKRDIKTQYF	TGTGCCAGCAGCAAGCGGGACATCAAGACCCAGTACTTC
TRBJ1-5	few	NA	TRBV27	CASSPPPQGPNQPQHF	TGTGCCAGCAGTCCCCCCCCACAGGGACCAAATCAGCCCCAGCATTTT
TRBJ2-1	NA	TRBD1	TRBV12-3/TRBV12-4	CASSLGAPGQGNNEQFF	TGTGCCAGCAGTTTGGGGGCCCCGGGACAGGGGAACAATGAGCAGTTCTTC
TRBJ1-1	NA	NA	TRBV29-1	CSVARVNTEAFF	TGCAGCGTGGCAAGGGTGAACACTGAAGCTTTCTTT
TRBJ1-3	many	NA	TRBV28	CASVSGAHGNTIYF	TGTGCCAGCGTCTCTGGGGCACACGGAAACACCATATATTTT
TRBJ2-5	few	NA	TRBV20-1	CSARESGGGRETQYF	TGCAGTGCTAGAGAAAGTGGGGGGGGCAGAGAGACCCAGTACTTC
TRBJ1-1	few	NA	TRBV4-1	CASSLQADTEAFF	TGCGCCAGCAGCCTACAGGCGGACACTGAAGCTTTCTTT
TRBJ2-3	few	NA	TRBV7-2	CASSRPAGLSTDTQYF	TGTGCCAGCAGCCGGCCCGCGGGTCTGAGCACAGATACGCAGTATTTT
TRBJ2-7	NA	NA	TRBV20-1	CSASGSLGWYF	TGCAGTGCTAGCGGGAGTCTAGGCTGGTACTTC
TRBJ2-1	few	NA	TRBV24-1	CATSPRDNEQFF	TGTGCCACCAGTCCACGGGACAATGAGCAGTTCTTC
TRBJ1-1	NA	NA	TRBV28	CATRQSLNTEAFF	TGTGCCACCCGACAGTCCTTGAACACTGAAGCTTTCTTT
TRBJ2-1	NA	TRBD2	TRBV5-5	CASRGAGNSGNEQFF	TGTGCCAGCAGGGGAGCGGGGAACTCGGGCAATGAGCAGTTCTTC
TRBJ2-2	many	NA	TRBV20-1	CSAKVAGRSGGELFF	TGCAGTGCTAAGGTTGCAGGCCGGAGCGGCGGGGAGCTGTTTTTT
TRBJ2-5	many	NA	TRBV29-1	CSVGVTQETQYF	TGCAGCGTTGGAGTTACCCAAGAGACCCAGTACTTC
TRBJ2-4	few	NA	TRBV10-2	CASRPGEGNKNIQYF	TGCGCCAGCAGGCCGGGAGAGGGGAACAAAAACATTCAGTACTTC
TRBJ2-1	few	NA	TRBV5-6	CASSPPPTRREQFF	TGTGCCAGCAGCCCGCCCCCGACTAGACGCGAGCAGTTCTTC
TRBJ2-7	few	TRBD2	TRBV5-6	CASSPIRGEPSREQYF	TGTGCCAGCAGCCCGATACGGGGGGAGCCCTCACGTGAGCAGTACTTC
TRBJ2-6	NA	TRBD2	TRBV7-2	CASSRGGSGANVLTF	TGTGCCAGCAGCCGGGGGGGCTCTGGGGCCAACGTCCTGACTTTC
TRBJ2-1	few	NA	TRBV28	CASTLTGPYNEQFF	TGTGCCAGCACCCTTACAGGCCCTTACAATGAGCAGTTCTTC
TRBJ1-5	many	NA	TRBV5-1	CASSHPAEGTSLPQHF	TGCGCCAGCAGCCATCCGGCCGAAGGCACCTCTTTGCCCCAGCATTTT
TRBJ1-3	NA	NA	TRBV18	CASSPDSPVSGNTIYF	TGTGCCAGCTCACCAGATTCGCCGGTGTCTGGAAACACCATATATTTT
TRBJ1-1	many	NA	TRBV7-3	CASSLDRGWGTEAFF	TGTGCCAGCAGCTTAGATCGGGGATGGGGCACTGAAGCTTTCTTT
TRBJ2-3	NA	NA	TRBV5-6	CASSLRTTTDTQYF	TGTGCCAGCAGCTTGCGGACTACCACAGATACGCAGTATTTT
TRBJ2-1	NA	TRBD2	TRBV29-1	CSVDEAGVSNEQFF	TGCAGCGTTGACGAAGCGGGAGTGTCGAATGAGCAGTTCTTC
TRBJ2-5	many	TRBD2	TRBV28	CASSLRTSGSTQYF	TGTGCCAGCAGTTTAAGGACTAGCGGGAGCACCCAGTACTTC
TRBJ2-7	few	NA	TRBV10-3	CAISESGGAGREQYF	TGTGCCATCAGTGAGTCGGGGGGCGCCGGGAGGGAGCAGTACTTC
TRBJ2-3	few	NA	TRBV7-2	CASSLAMGGHDIDTQYF	TGTGCCAGCAGCTTAGCGATGGGGGGCCACGACATAGATACGCAGTATTTT
TRBJ1-2	few	NA	TRBV6-2/TRBV6-3	CASRSGSTGALYGYTF	TGTGCCAGCAGATCGGGCAGTACGGGAGCCCTCTATGGCTACACCTTC
TRBJ2-2	few	NA	TRBV28	CASTLPGGELFF	TGTGCCAGCACCCTCCCCGGCGGGGAGCTGTTTTTT
TRBJ2-5	NA	TRBD1	TRBV2	CSSEGTGQGTQYF	TGTTCCTCGGAGGGGACTGGACAGGGGACCCAGTACTTC
TRBJ2-1	NA	NA	TRBV6-1	CASSDMVSSYNEQFF	TGTGCCAGCAGTGACATGGTCAGCTCCTACAATGAGCAGTTCTTC
TRBJ1-4	few	NA	TRBV29-1	CSVWTYNEKLFF	TGCAGCGTGTGGACTTATAATGAAAAACTGTTTTTT
TRBJ1-1	few	TRBD1	TRBV12-3/TRBV12-4	CASSTTGTEAFF	TGTGCCAGCAGTACCACCGGGACAGAGGCTTTCTTT
TRBJ2-6	few	TRBD1	TRBV28	CASSAIQGRASGANVLTF	TGTGCCAGCAGTGCGATACAGGGGAGAGCGTCTGGGGCCAACGTCCTGACTTTC
TRBJ2-3	many	TRBD2	TRBV30	CAWSVAGGRTSPLFTDTQYF	TGTGCCTGGAGTGTAGCGGGAGGGCGGACCTCGCCCCTCTTCACAGATACGCAGTATTTT
TRBJ2-2	many	TRBD2	TRBV9	CASSIATSGSKELFF	TGTGCCAGCAGCATTGCCACTAGCGGGAGTAAGGAGCTGTTTTTT
TRBJ1-1	NA	NA	TRBV5-6	CASSLVRMNTEAFF	TGTGCCAGCAGCTTGGTACGGATGAACACTGAAGCTTTCTTT
TRBJ1-2	NA	NA	TRBV12-3/TRBV12-4	CASSFQRNGYTF	TGTGCCAGCAGTTTTCAAAGGAATGGCTACACCTTC
TRBJ2-1	NA	NA	TRBV4-2	CASSQEGDYNEQFF	TGTGCCAGCAGCCAAGAGGGAGATTACAATGAGCAGTTCTTC
TRBJ2-2	NA	NA	TRBV2	CASSEGGELFF	TGTGCCAGCAGTGAAGGCGGGGAGCTGTTTTTT